This TCR beta chain was sequenced in a study of vaccination and CD4 T cells after COVID-19. Across the whole study: Participants were vaccinated with two doses, given as either BNT162b2 or mRNA-1273 vaccine. Collection of post-COVID samples occurred a median around 96 days after diagnosis, spanning a range of 35 to 161. Controls had a CEFX pool, an HIV-1 Nef pool, or no peptide added. Stimuli were overlapping spike peptide pools of SARS-CoV-2 and three common cold coronaviruses (HCoV-NL63, HCoV-OC43, HCoV-229E).

This clonotype was counted a single time. No antigen is known for it. Trimming took off 0 bases at V and 4 bases at J, with 12 bases between the two ends. The V gene's germline CDR1 is MNHEY and CDR2 SMNVEV (reference sequence). This CDR3 region has 16 residues. With the Oncomine TCR Beta short-read assay, DNA from cultured CD4+ T cells was sequenced. In TCRdb, the PCR reads were re-called with MiXCR into one record per CDR3 protein. The repertoire holds more than 15,000 distinct CDR3 sequences, with less than 65% as singletons. Sample treatment: approximately 11-day PBMC culture with coronavirus spike peptide pools or control peptides (ViraFEST assay).

The chain uses TRBV27 and TRBJ2-2; D gene ambiguous. Sequences were derived from cultured CD4+ T cells from blood, sampled after SARS-CoV-2 vaccination. The receptor's source is a human donor with COVID-19. In DNA, the CDR3 is TGTGCCAGCAGTTTATCGCGAACAGTATCCACCGGGGAGCTGTTTTTT. Its protein product is CASSLSRTVSTGELFF.